A selection of T cell receptor beta chains follows, all from one sample in a study of OX40 agonist ivuxolimab in advanced cancers. Sequenced by immunoSEQ multiplex PCR; TCRdb stores in-frame clones only, minus some. The table lists some 46,000 clones, around 90% of them singletons. The sequencing here drew on CD4+ or CD8+ T cells sorted from blood, taken in a trial of the OX40 agonist ivuxolimab. The receptors were sampled from an adult with an advanced solid tumor such as melanoma, head and neck, liver or kidney cancer. The CDR3 runs from the conserved cysteine through the conserved F or W. D genes are given only for firm matches. Clone size appears in some rows only: once, few, many, or a class for an expanded clone.

V gene	clone size	D gene	J gene	CDR3 protein	CDR3 DNA
TRBV10-1	.	.	TRBJ2-1	CANTDGTLYEQFF	TGCGCCAACACTGACGGGACACTCTATGAGCAGTTCTTC
TRBV19	.	.	TRBJ2-7	CASSIYGGDEQYF	TGTGCCAGTAGTATATATGGAGGGGACGAGCAGTACTTC
TRBV13	.	.	TRBJ2-4	CASSLRFFGDSLNIQYF	TGTGCCAGCAGCTTAAGGTTTTTCGGCGATTCTCTAAACATTCAGTACTTC
TRBV4-3	.	TRBD1	TRBJ2-7	CASSQVDRPYEQYF	TGCGCCAGCAGCCAAGTGGACAGGCCCTACGAGCAGTACTTC
TRBV7-2	once	.	TRBJ2-7	CASSFEISGYYEQYF	TGTGCCAGCAGCTTTGAGATAAGCGGGTACTACGAGCAGTACTTC
TRBV27	.	TRBD1	TRBJ2-3	CASSLSGTGGSDTQYF	TGTGCCAGCAGTTTGTCCGGGACAGGGGGGTCAGATACGCAGTATTTT
TRBV4-3	few	TRBD2	TRBJ2-1	CASSLAGSYNEQFF	TGCGCCAGCAGCCTAGCGGGGTCCTACAATGAGCAGTTCTTC
TRBV5-1	few	TRBD1	TRBJ1-2	CASSSEGQGDYGYTF	TGCGCCAGCAGCTCCGAAGGACAGGGTGATTATGGCTACACCTTC
TRBV6-1	.	.	TRBJ1-1	CASSERWDPEAFF	TGTGCCAGCAGTGAAAGATGGGACCCTGAAGCTTTCTTT
TRBV6-5	once	TRBD1	TRBJ2-7	CASSSWDRGGYEQYF	TGTGCCAGCAGTTCTTGGGACAGGGGGGGCTACGAGCAGTACTTC
TRBV7-8	.	.	TRBJ1-5	CASSLAPTPNQPQHF	TGTGCCAGCAGCTTAGCCCCAACACCCAATCAGCCCCAGCATTTT
TRBV6-1	.	.	TRBJ1-2	CASSEGSAYGYTF	TGTGCCAGCAGTGAGGGTTCCGCCTATGGCTACACCTTC
TRBV6-5	.	.	TRBJ1-1	CASSWLTNTEAFF	TGTGCCAGCAGTTGGTTAACGAACACTGAAGCTTTCTTT
TRBV5-1	once	TRBD2	TRBJ2-1	CASSFLLAGNNEQFF	TGCGCCAGCAGCTTTTTACTAGCGGGGAACAATGAGCAGTTCTTC
TRBV13	.	.	TRBJ1-1	CASGPPPVEGTEAFF	TGTGCCAGCGGCCCTCCTCCGGTGGAGGGCACTGAAGCTTTCTTT
TRBV6-5	.	.	TRBJ1-6	CASRWTDDSPLHF	TGTGCCAGCAGGTGGACCGACGATTCACCCCTCCACTTT
TRBV4-3	.	.	TRBJ2-3	CASSQDEGLDTDTQYF	TGCGCCAGCAGCCAAGATGAGGGCTTAGACACAGATACGCAGTATTTT
TRBV11-3	.	.	TRBJ2-3	CASSLGDTQYF	TGTGCCAGCAGCTTGGGAGATACGCAGTATTTT
TRBV11-2	.	.	TRBJ1-2	CASSLDRGDYGYTF	TGTGCCAGCAGCTTAGATAGAGGGGACTATGGCTACACCTTC
TRBV7-6	.	TRBD1	TRBJ1-4	CASSSSTGGLSEKLFF	TGTGCCAGCAGCTCATCGACAGGGGGCCTCTCTGAAAAACTGTTTTTT
TRBV4-3	medium-sized	TRBD1	TRBJ1-1	CASSRRGPGGDKAFF	TGCGCCAGCAGCAGAAGGGGCCCAGGGGGGGATAAAGCTTTCTTT
TRBV10-3	.	.	TRBJ2-5	CAISESRETQYF	TGTGCCATCAGTGAGTCGCGGGAGACCCAGTACTTC
TRBV6-5	.	TRBD1	TRBJ1-3	CASSQGQRNTIYF	TGTGCCAGCAGCCAGGGACAGAGAAACACCATATATTTT
TRBV14	.	TRBD2	TRBJ2-7	CASSPGLGFYEQYF	TGTGCCAGCAGCCCTGGACTAGGGTTTTACGAGCAGTACTTC
TRBV27	.	.	TRBJ2-7	CASSFRGSSYEQYF	TGTGCCAGCAGTTTTAGGGGGAGCTCCTACGAGCAGTACTTC
TRBV4-3	.	TRBD1	TRBJ1-1	CASSRGMSGTGAKGTEAFF	TGCGCCAGCAGCCGGGGGATGTCGGGGACAGGGGCGAAGGGGACTGAAGCTTTCTTT
TRBV7-9	.	.	TRBJ1-3	CAGTQGITIYF	TGTGCCGGAACCCAGGGGATCACCATATATTTT
TRBV6-1	.	TRBD1	TRBJ2-7	CASSAPGGWEQYF	TGTGCCAGCAGTGCTCCAGGGGGCTGGGAGCAGTACTTC
TRBV4-3	.	.	TRBJ1-4	CASSQSPLATNEKLFF	TGCGCCAGCAGCCAAAGTCCCCTTGCAACTAATGAAAAACTGTTTTTT
TRBV23-1	.	.	TRBJ1-1	CASRNTEAFF	TGCGCCAGCAGGAACACTGAAGCTTTCTTT